One sample yielded the 9 T cell receptor beta chains listed below, sequenced in a study of shared clonotypes between healthy human individuals. Here immunoSEQ multiplex PCR was the method, and the copy in TCRdb shows in-frame clones only, minus some. The sample has some 680,000 clones, roughly 72% seen once. Source material: memory CD4+ T cells sorted from blood. Subset described: CD45RA-negative fraction. The source is a woman in her 30s in good health.

The chain is built from TRBV5-6 and TRBJ1-1; the D gene is possibly TRBD1 (5 bases). V lost 0 bases to trimming and J lost 0 bases, with 9 bases between them. Germline V gene data show CDR1 as SGHDT and CDR2 as YYEEEE. The CDR3 runs to 15 residues. This chain's CDR3 is CASSLGGLMNTEAFF. The CDR3 DNA is TGTGCCAGCAGCTTGGGGGGCCTCATGAACACTGAAGCTTTCTTT.

Concerning this clone: The germline gene is not matched at one end of the junction; a read error may be the cause. The rearrangement joins TRBV5-1 to TRBJ2-7; D is uncertain. The germline gives CDR1 SGHRS, CDR2 YFSETQ. CDR3 length equals 13 residues. The CDR3 spells CASGWLPSSEQYF. The CDR3, as DNA: TGCGCCAGCGGTTGGTTGCCGTCCTCCGAGCAGTACTTC.

V usage is TRBV27 and J usage is TRBJ1-2; TRBD1 matches at 8 bases. The length of the CDR3 is 16 residues. V shed 5 bases, J shed 8 bases, and the junction held 16 bases outside the gene matches. CDR1 is MNHEY, CDR2 SMNVEV, per germline (reference sequence). The CDR3 coding sequence is TGTGCCAGCAGTCGCCGCATAATAACAGGGGGTGAAGGCTACACCTTC. It translates to CASSRRIITGGEGYTF.

The rearrangement joins TRBV2 to TRBJ1-4; D might be TRBD1 (6 bases). The CDR3 has 15 residues. V was cut by 5 bases and J by 10 bases, with 20 bases left in between. Germline V gene lookup returns CDR1 SNHLY and CDR2 FYNNEI. The CDR3 region is CASSPTTDRSRKLFF. The CDR3 bases are TGTGCCAGCAGTCCCACCACCGACAGGAGTAGAAAACTGTTTTTT. Supplemented by reference TRBV2 and TRBJ1-4, the full variable domain reads EPEVTQTPSHQVTQMGQEVILRCVPISNHLYFYWYRQILGQKVEFLVSFYNNEISEKSEIFDDQFSVERPDGSNFTLKIRSTKLEDSAMYFCASSPTTDRSRKLFFGSGTQLSVL.

This rearrangement joins TRBV6-5 to TRBJ2-3; D unresolved. The CDR3 spans 15 residues. The V gene lost 5 bases and the J gene lost 2 bases, with 14 bases spanning the gap. From germline, CDR1 is MNHEY and CDR2 SVGAGI. CDR3 DNA: TGTGCCAGCAGTCCAGTAAGCGCGAACACAGATACGCAGTATTTT. Translation: CASSPVSANTDTQYF.

V and J are TRBV6-1 and TRBJ1-4; D unresolved. The V gene's germline CDR1 is MNHNS and CDR2 SASEGT. V lost 1 base and J 7 bases, leaving 7 bases between the germline ends. The CDR3 length is 13 residues. The CDR3 region has the DNA TGTGCCAGCAGTGAAGATAACTCTGAAAAACTGTTTTTT. Encoded protein: CASSEDNSEKLFF.

This chain uses TRBV5-1 with TRBJ2-5; the match to TRBD1 covers 12 bases. Germline CDR1 reads SGHRS; CDR2 reads YFSETQ. After removal of 3 bases from V and 5 bases from J, the junction contained 5 bases not matched to a gene. There are 15 residues in the CDR3. CDR3 DNA: TGCGCCAGCAGCTATGGGACAGGGGGCTCGGAGACCCAGTACTTC. Protein sequence: CASSYGTGGSETQYF.

V and J are TRBV5-1 and TRBJ1-3; D remains unclear. The CDR3 contains 12 residues. Trimming took 4 bases from V and 8 from J, leaving 10 bases between them. Germline lookup yields CDR1 SGHRS and CDR2 YFSETQ. The CDR3 here is CASSLGQDTIYF. The CDR3, as DNA: TGCGCCAGCAGCCTAGGCCAGGACACCATATATTTT. The full variable domain, completed using reference TRBV5-1 and TRBJ1-3, is KAGVTQTPRYLIKTRGQQVTLSCSPISGHRSVSWYQQTPGQGLQFLFEYFSETQRNKGNFPGRFSGRQFSNSRSEMNVSTLELGDSALYLCASSLGQDTIYFGEGSWLTVV.

This clone showed up just a few times. This rearrangement joins TRBV6-6 to TRBJ1-1; 8 nucleotides match TRBD1. Germline V lookup: CDR1 MNHNY, CDR2 SVGAGI (reference sequence). The CDR3 extends over 14 amino acids. The V segment lost 5 bases and the J segment 4 bases; nucleotides outside the gene matches: 6. The CDR3: CASSRNRGVTEAFF. As DNA, the CDR3 is TGTGCCAGCAGTCGAAACAGGGGGGTCACTGAAGCTTTCTTT.